One and the same sample provided the 28 T cell receptor beta chains below, sequenced in a study of cytomegalovirus exposure and HLA in healthy donors. The PCR contained 60 Vbeta and 13 Jbeta primers. Libraries were prepared by immunoSEQ multiplex PCR; TCRdb keeps only in-frame clonotypes and omits some of them. The table lists around 150,000 clones, over 60% of them singletons, with 1.5% to 2% in the top ten. The sequenced sample was PBMCs. The receptors here all came from a woman aged 40 to 50 in good health and CMV-seronegative.

The V gene is TRBV28, the J gene TRBJ2-7, with a weak D call TRBD1 (6 bases). The V end was cut by 3 bases, the J end by 1 base, with 19 bases between. The CDR3 runs 17 residues. Germline-derived CDR1 and CDR2 are MDHEN and SYDVKM. This CDR3 is CASSLFGLQGNSYEQYF. The CDR3 region has the DNA TGTGCCAGCAGTTTGTTTGGGTTACAGGGCAATTCCTACGAGCAGTACTTC.

The V call is TRBV9, the J call TRBJ2-2, with 8 bases aligning to TRBD1. CDR1 is SGDLS and CDR2 is YYNGEE in the germline V gene. This CDR3 comprises 16 residues. V was clipped by 0 bases and J by 7 bases; unmatched bases: 8. The CDR3 loop reads CASSVASQGAVGELFF. The CDR3 bases are TGTGCCAGCAGCGTAGCGAGTCAGGGGGCAGTCGGGGAGCTGTTTTTT.

This sequence joins TRBV2 and TRBJ2-7; D might be TRBD1 (6 bases). This CDR3 region has 12 residues. Germline values: CDR1 SNHLY, CDR2 FYNNEI. The CDR3 sequence is CASRAIQGSLGV. The CDR3 DNA is TGTGCCAGCAGGGCTATACAGGGTTCCCTGGGGGTC.

The gene calls are TRBV11-2 and TRBJ2-1, with TRBD2 matching over 9 bases. The CDR3 runs to 15 residues. V gave up 5 bases and J gave up 0 bases; unmatched junction bases: 2. Looked up from germline, CDR1 is SGHAT and CDR2 is FQNNGV. Written as DNA, the CDR3 is TGTGCCAGCAGCCTTAGCGGGAGCTCCTACAATGAGCAGTTCTTC. It is translated as CASSLSGSSYNEQFF.

The gene calls are TRBV28 and TRBJ2-1, with 7 bases lining up with TRBD2. The CDR3 spans 13 residues. Looked up from germline, CDR1 is MDHEN and CDR2 is SYDVKM. V was clipped by 5 bases and J by 9 bases; unmatched bases: 7. CDR3 amino acids: CASSPTSVSEQFF. The CDR3 nucleotides read TGTGCCAGCAGTCCAACTAGCGTCAGTGAGCAGTTCTTC.

The CDR3 sequence: CASSRTGQATDTQYF. The CDR3 nucleotides read TGTGCCAGCAGCCGAACGGGACAGGCCACAGATACGCAGTATTTT. The chain carries TRBV27 and TRBJ2-3; 8 bases map to TRBD1. This CDR3 is 15 amino acids long. Germline CDR1 is MNHEY and CDR2 is SMNVEV (reference sequence). V shed 6 bases and J 2 bases; nucleotides not matched to a gene: 7.

The V and J genes are TRBV5-6 and TRBJ2-1; a possible D gene is TRBD2 (6 bases). CDR3 length: 14 amino acids. Germline assignment: CDR1 SGHDT and CDR2 YYEEEE. The germline V and J ends were trimmed by 2 bases and 7 bases, with 13 bases remaining between them. The CDR3: CASSLRGSGNEQFF. The CDR3 DNA sequence: TGTGCCAGCAGCTTAAGGGGAAGCGGGAATGAGCAGTTCTTC.

The rearrangement joins TRBV6-5 to TRBJ2-7, with a possible D match to TRBD1 (6 bases). The V gene's germline CDR1 is MNHEY and CDR2 SVGAGI. This CDR3 is built from 15 residues. Trimming removed 0 bases at V and 4 bases at J, with 13 bases between. CDR3 in amino acids: CASSYSQGRPYEQYF. As DNA, the CDR3 is TGTGCCAGCAGTTACTCGCAGGGGAGACCTTACGAGCAGTACTTC.

The rearrangement links TRBV5-1 to TRBJ2-4; D is unclear. Looked up from germline, CDR1 is SGHRS and CDR2 is YFSETQ. The CDR3 runs 15 residues. V shed 0 bases and J shed 4 bases, with 11 bases lying between them. CDR3 nucleotide sequence: TGCGCCAGCAGCTTGGATGGTCAGGCGAAAAACATTCAGTACTTC. This codes for CASSLDGQAKNIQYF.

Here the CDR3 DNA reads TGTGCCTCGAGGGGGTCAGGGATGAACACTGAAGCTTTCTTT. It specifies CASRGSGMNTEAFF. V usage is TRBV10-3 and J usage is TRBJ1-1; tentative D call: TRBD1 (6 bases). CDR3 length: 14 amino acids. Germline assignment: CDR1 ENHRY and CDR2 SYGVKD. V was trimmed by 11 bases and J by 0 bases, leaving 16 bases between them.

This rearrangement joins TRBV6-5 to TRBJ2-7; 7 bases are shared with TRBD1. Germline-derived CDR1 and CDR2 are MNHEY and SVGAGI. V trimming: 0 bases; J trimming: 7 bases; junction bases outside the gene matches: 12. The length of the CDR3 is 16 residues. The CDR3 protein is CASSYSRGRGRREQYF. The CDR3, as DNA: TGTGCCAGCAGTTACTCGAGAGGCAGGGGGAGAAGAGAGCAGTACTTC.

Comments on this clone: The sample has other DNA sequences that encode this CDR3 too. The chain joins TRBV27 to TRBJ1-2, with 9 positions matching TRBD1. Germline CDR1 and CDR2: MNHEY and SMNVEV (reference sequence). V trimming: 3 bases; J trimming: 5 bases; junction bases outside the gene matches: 4. The CDR3 is 14 residues long. DNA of the CDR3: TGTGCCAGCAGTTTGCGACAGGGGGGATATGGCTACACCTTC. It is translated as CASSLRQGGYGYTF.

This chain links TRBV29-1 with TRBJ2-3; 10 bases align to TRBD1. The germline V gene encodes CDR1 SQVTM and CDR2 ANQGSEA. The V segment lost 4 bases and the J segment 2 bases; nucleotides outside the gene matches: 6. The CDR3 has 15 amino acids. CDR3 coding DNA: TGCAGCGTTGTCGGACAGGGGGTGGACACAGATACGCAGTATTTT. Amino acid sequence: CSVVGQGVDTDTQYF.

The chain joins TRBV28 to TRBJ1-4, with D perhaps matching TRBD1 (6 bases). CDR1 is MDHEN, CDR2 SYDVKM, per germline. The CDR3 is made up of 13 amino acids. V was trimmed by 8 bases and J by 7 bases, leaving 14 bases between them. CDR3 sequence (DNA): TGTGCCAGCGAGGGGGGGGGTAGTGAAAAACTGTTTTTT. It codes for CASEGGGSEKLFF.

The rearrangement joins TRBV5-1 to TRBJ1-1; 9 nucleotides align to TRBD1. V shed 4 bases and J 8 bases; nucleotides not matched to a gene: 18. Germline V CDR1 and CDR2: SGHRS, YFSETQ. This CDR3 has 17 residues. CDR3: CASSPGTGGAGWAEAFF. The CDR3, as DNA: TGCGCCAGCAGCCCGGGTACAGGGGGCGCCGGCTGGGCCGAAGCTTTCTTT. The full variable domain, rest sourced from reference TRBV5-1 and TRBJ1-1, is KAGVTQTPRYLIKTRGQQVTLSCSPISGHRSVSWYQQTPGQGLQFLFEYFSETQRNKGNFPGRFSGRQFSNSRSEMNVSTLELGDSALYLCASSPGTGGAGWAEAFFGQGTRLTVV.

The chain recombines TRBV10-3 with TRBJ1-6; no firm D call. Trimming took off 3 bases at V and 7 bases at J, with 13 bases between the two ends. This CDR3 is built from 15 residues. Per the germline V gene, CDR1 is ENHRY and CDR2 is SYGVKD. The CDR3 nucleotides read TGTGCCATCAGTGAAGGACTTACGCGGAATTCACCCCTCCACTTT. This gives the protein CAISEGLTRNSPLHF.

The chain couples TRBV19 to TRBJ1-1, with 7 bases fitting TRBD1. The CDR3 length is 19 residues. Germline trimming cut 3 bases from V and 3 bases from J; bases unmatched to any gene: 19. CDR1 is LNHDA, CDR2 SQIVND, per germline (reference sequence). CDR3 protein: CASSILGPLSRGWHTEAFF. CDR3 nucleotides: TGTGCCAGTAGTATCCTAGGCCCGCTGTCCAGGGGGTGGCACACTGAAGCTTTCTTT.

J is TRBJ2-2 and V is TRBV5-1, with 7 bases identical to TRBD2. The CDR3 runs 19 residues. Germline V gene data show CDR1 as SGHRS and CDR2 as YFSETQ. Trimming at V came to 1 base and at J to 4 bases, leaving 16 bases not matched to a gene. The CDR3: CASSLWGGSRSGGTGELFF. Written as DNA, the CDR3 is TGCGCCAGCAGCTTGTGGGGAGGCAGCCGTTCGGGGGGCACCGGGGAGCTGTTTTTT.

The V and J genes are TRBV6-5 and TRBJ1-2, with TRBD1 identical over 9 bases. In germline, CDR1 is MNHEY, CDR2 SVGAGI. J was trimmed by 7 bases and V by 0 bases; bases with no gene match: 6. The CDR3 length is 15 residues. The DNA for the CDR3 is TGTGCCAGCAGTTACTCGCCTACAGGGGGCCTTGGCTACACCTTC. This translates into CASSYSPTGGLGYTF.

This chain joins TRBV7-9 and TRBJ2-7, with D perhaps TRBD2 (5 bases). Germline V gives CDR1 SEHNR, CDR2 FQNEAQ (reference sequence). This CDR3 has 13 amino acids. Trimming shortened V by 2 bases and J by 4 bases, and 9 bases separated the two germline ends. As DNA, the CDR3 is TGTGCCAGCAGCTTAAAGAGGGAGTACGAGCAGTACTTC. Its protein product is CASSLKREYEQYF. The entire variable domain, with the rest obtained from reference TRBV7-9 and TRBJ2-7, is as follows: DTGVSQNPRHKITKRGQNVTFRCDPISEHNRLYWYRQTLGQGPEFLTYFQNEAQLEKSRLLSDRFSAERPKGSFSTLEIQRTEQGDSAMYLCASSLKREYEQYFGPGTRLTVT.

The CDR3 sequence is CASSLPTGSNQPQHF. The DNA for the CDR3 is TGTGCCAGCAGCCTCCCAACAGGTAGCAATCAGCCCCAGCATTTT. The J gene is TRBJ1-5, the V gene TRBV28, with D possibly being TRBD1 (5 bases). V shed 6 bases and J shed 0 bases, with 12 bases lying between them. This CDR3 has 15 amino acids. Looked up from germline, CDR1 is MDHEN and CDR2 is SYDVKM.

This clone showed up just a few times. The V and J genes are TRBV6-5 and TRBJ1-2, with a weak D call TRBD1 (5 bases). The CDR3 has 13 amino acids. V lost 0 bases to trimming and J lost 7 bases, with 9 bases between them. Germline-derived CDR1 and CDR2 are MNHEY and SVGAGI. The CDR3 region is CASSYSVGGGYTF. The CDR3 region has the DNA TGTGCCAGCAGTTACTCAGTGGGGGGTGGCTACACCTTC.

The V and J genes are TRBV7-2 and TRBJ2-7; no clear D gene. The ends were cut back, 6 bases at V and 0 bases at J, with 3 bases in the middle. The CDR3 loop spans 11 amino acids. Germline V CDR1 and CDR2: SGHTA, FQGNSA. CDR3 nucleotide sequence: TGTGCCAGCAGGTACTCCTACGAGCAGTACTTC. It specifies CASRYSYEQYF.

The chain uses TRBV28 and TRBJ1-1, with 7 bases lining up with TRBD1. The CDR3 has 12 residues. Trimming removed 5 bases from V and 6 bases from J; junction bases left unmatched: 3. Germline-derived CDR1 and CDR2 are MDHEN and SYDVKM. This chain's CDR3 is CASSPDRPEAFF. CDR3 nucleotides: TGTGCCAGCAGTCCGGACAGGCCTGAAGCTTTCTTT.

The chain recombines TRBV28 with TRBJ1-6, with D hard to call. CDR1 MDHEN and CDR2 SYDVKM come from the germline V gene. The CDR3 length is 12 residues. Trimming pared 3 bases from V and 10 bases from J, leaving 7 bases between. The CDR3 sequence is CASSFSESPLHF. The DNA for the CDR3 is TGTGCCAGCAGTTTCTCAGAATCACCCCTCCACTTT.

The genes are TRBV7-6 and TRBJ2-3, with 8 bases lining up with TRBD2. V dropped 4 bases and J dropped 0; count of bases not matched to a gene: 6. This CDR3 contains 16 residues. CDR1 and CDR2 (germline): SGHVS, FNYEAQ. CDR3 sequence reads: CASSSSSGRSTDTQYF. The CDR3 bases are TGTGCCAGCAGCTCTTCTAGCGGGCGTAGCACAGATACGCAGTATTTT.

The chain joins TRBV2 to TRBJ1-4; D remains unclear. Germline values: CDR1 SNHLY, CDR2 FYNNEI. V was shortened by 4 bases and J by 8 bases, with 14 bases between the two germline ends. CDR3 length equals 14 residues. For the CDR3, the DNA is TGTGCCAGCAGTGGACGGAGGGTTGGAGAAAAACTGTTTTTT. It translates to CASSGRRVGEKLFF.

This clone showed up just a few times. J is TRBJ1-1 and V is TRBV5-1, with TRBD1 as a possible D gene (6 bases). The CDR3 spans 14 residues. Germline CDR1 is SGHRS and CDR2 is YFSETQ. V gave up 2 bases and J gave up 11 bases, with 19 bases separating them. CDR3: CASSLTGTHDDAFF. CDR3 DNA: TGCGCCAGCAGCTTAACCGGGACACATGACGATGCTTTCTTT.